The 11 T cell receptor beta chains below all came from one sample that was sequenced in a study of blood T cell repertoires in COVID-19 (dated by TCRdb to 2019 to 2021). Receptors were amplified or captured by the immunoSEQ multiplex PCR assay. TCRdb holds this immuneACCESS table with in-frame rearrangements only. Some clones are missing; in checked studies, unresolved V genes explain under half, and the rest has no known cause. In this sample the table shows about 210,000 clones, approximately 86% of which occur a single time. The ten largest account for roughly 4% of the sample. Sequencing was done on a sample of PBMCs or T cells enriched from blood (not recorded which). Receptor source: a woman in her twenties or thirties who had been exposed to COVID-19.

A remark on this clone: An end of the junction differs from the germline gene, which may be a read error. V usage is TRBV30 and J usage is TRBJ1-3; 8 bases map to TRBD1. This CDR3 has 12 amino acids. Germline CDR1 reads GTSNPN; CDR2 reads SVGIG (reference sequence). The DNA of the CDR3 is TGTGCCTGGAGTTTTCACGCCGGGACAGGTATCTTT. Protein sequence: CAWSFHAGTGIF. Drawing the rest from reference TRBV30 and TRBJ1-3, the complete variable domain is SQTIHQWPATLVQPVGSPLSLECTVEGTSNPNLYWYRQAAGRGLQLLFYSVGIGQISSEVPQNLSASRPQDRQFILSSKKLLLSDSGFYLCAWSFHAGTGIFGEGSWLTVV.

The V call is TRBV29-1, the J call TRBJ2-1; unclear D gene. The CDR3 spans 11 residues. Trimming left V 4 bases short and J 5 bases short, with 6 bases between. Per germline, CDR1 SQVTM and CDR2 ANQGSEA. Written as DNA, the CDR3 is TGCAGCGTTGTGCGGCACAATGAGCAGTTCTTC. Its protein product is CSVVRHNEQFF.

This rearrangement joins TRBV3-1 (or the pseudogene TRBV3-2) to TRBJ2-5, with a possible D match to TRBD2 (6 bases). The germline CDR1 and CDR2 sequences are LGHDT and YNNKEL (reference sequence). V was trimmed by 4 bases and J by 7 bases, leaving 31 bases between them. The CDR3 is made up of 19 amino acids. As DNA, the CDR3 is TGTGCCAGCAGCCTCTGGAGGGGCCTCGAAAGCCTTCGATATCGGACCCAGTACTTC. This sequence encodes CASSLWRGLESLRYRTQYF.

This clone appeared once. Other DNA sequences in the same sample also yield this CDR3. The chain has TRBV3-1 (or the pseudogene TRBV3-2) and TRBJ2-7; D gene ambiguous. CDR1 and CDR2 (germline): LGHDT, YNNKEL (reference sequence). V lost 1 base and J lost 4, with 5 bases in between. There are 12 residues in the CDR3. CDR3 residues: CASSQGGYEQYF. For the CDR3, the DNA is TGTGCCAGCAGCCAAGGAGGTTACGAGCAGTACTTC.

As for this clone: The sample contains more than one DNA sequence encoding this CDR3. The V gene is TRBV5-4, the J gene TRBJ2-7; 9 bases match TRBD2. This CDR3 region has 13 residues. Losses at the gene ends were 4 bases for V and 2 bases for J; bases not matched to a gene: 1. In germline, CDR1 is SGHNT, CDR2 YYREEE (reference sequence). CDR3 loop: CASSLAGTYEQYF. The CDR3, as DNA: TGTGCCAGCAGCCTAGCGGGGACCTACGAGCAGTACTTC.

The V gene is TRBV19, the J gene TRBJ1-1, with a weak D call TRBD1 (5 bases). Germline CDR1 is LNHDA and CDR2 is SQIVND (reference sequence). There are 15 residues in the CDR3. Trimming removed 7 bases at V and 3 bases at J, with 18 bases between. The CDR3 coding sequence is TGTGCCAGTACCACCTCCGGGGGGAGGTACACTGAAGCTTTCTTT. The encoded protein is CASTTSGGRYTEAFF. Together with reference TRBV19 and TRBJ1-1, the CDR3 gives the full variable domain: DGGITQSPKYLFRKEGQNVTLSCEQNLNHDAMYWYRQDPGQGLRLIYYSQIVNDFQKGDIAEGYSVSREKKESFPLTVTSAQKNPTAFYLCASTTSGGRYTEAFFGQGTRLTVV.

This clone occurred a few times. The chain joins TRBV29-1 to TRBJ1-5, with TRBD1 matching 7 bases. CDR1 is SQVTM and CDR2 is ANQGSEA in the germline V gene. Germline trimming cut 6 bases from V and 6 bases from J; bases unmatched to any gene: 8. This CDR3 spans 13 amino acids. The CDR3 region is CSVRTGEGQPQHF. The CDR3 DNA is TGCAGCGTGCGGACAGGCGAGGGTCAGCCCCAGCATTTT.

V gene TRBV30 combines with J gene TRBJ1-1, with D perhaps matching TRBD1 (5 bases). Trimming left V 3 bases short and J 3 bases short, with 14 bases between. There are 14 residues in the CDR3. Germline lookup yields CDR1 GTSNPN and CDR2 SVGIG (reference sequence). As DNA, the CDR3 is TGTGCCTGGAGCGTTCGGGGGTTCCACACTGAAGCTTTCTTT. Translated: CAWSVRGFHTEAFF.

The chain is built from TRBV14 and TRBJ1-2; 11 nucleotides agree with TRBD1. The CDR3 runs to 14 residues. V lost 5 bases, J lost 7 bases, and 6 bases stayed unmatched. Germline CDR1 SGHDN, CDR2 FVKESK. The CDR3 DNA reads as TGTGCCAGCAGCTTCGGACAGGGGGCAAGTGGCTACACCTTC. Its protein is CASSFGQGASGYTF. Filled out from reference TRBV14 and TRBJ1-2, the complete variable domain reads EAGVTQFPSHSVIEKGQTVTLRCDPISGHDNLYWYRRVMGKEIKFLLHFVKESKQDESGMPNNRFLAERTGGTYSTLKVQPAELEDSGVYFCASSFGQGASGYTFGSGTRLTVV.

Comment on this clone: The junction shows a germline mismatch at one end, possibly a read error. This chain connects TRBV5-8 to TRBJ2-5; 12 positions agree with TRBD2. This CDR3 contains 14 residues. The V gene's germline CDR1 is SGHTS and CDR2 YDEGEE. As DNA, the CDR3 is TGTGCCAGCAGATTGGGACTAGCGGGTGAGACCCAGTACTTC. Protein sequence: CASRLGLAGETQYF.

The rearrangement links TRBV19 to TRBJ2-1; TRBD2 agrees at 9 bases. CDR1 and CDR2 from the germline V gene are LNHDA and SQIVND (reference sequence). J gave up 7 bases and V 3 bases, and 7 bases lay outside the gene matches. The CDR3 covers 15 residues. CDR3 residues: CASSIWLAGRNEQFF. The CDR3 nucleotides are TGTGCCAGTAGTATTTGGCTAGCGGGGCGTAATGAGCAGTTCTTC. The full variable domain, rest sourced from reference TRBV19 and TRBJ2-1, is DGGITQSPKYLFRKEGQNVTLSCEQNLNHDAMYWYRQDPGQGLRLIYYSQIVNDFQKGDIAEGYSVSREKKESFPLTVTSAQKNPTAFYLCASSIWLAGRNEQFFGPGTRLTVL.